The 29 T cell receptor beta chains listed next were all sequenced from one sample in a study of human T cells and chemical hapten exposure. The time point was: patch test 3, about 24 weeks after DPC sensitization. Treatment here: therapeutic diphenylcyclopropenone sensitization with weekly scalp DPC. TCRdb called the RACE reads again in MiXCR, with one record for every CDR3 protein. The sample carries just over 95,000 distinct CDR3 sequences, roughly a quarter recorded once. The sample in question was whole blood, obtained in connection with sensitization to the hapten diphenylcyclopropenone (DPC). Receptors were obtained from a man in his forties with alopecia areata. Some clones in this sample may be carry-over from other donors' samples.

The V gene is TRBV11-2, the J gene TRBJ2-1; 9 bases are shared with TRBD2. Germline CDR1 reads SGHAT; CDR2 reads FQNNGV. The CDR3 covers 14 residues. V shed 5 bases and J 5 bases; nucleotides not matched to a gene: 4. In DNA, the CDR3 is TGTGCCAGCAGCAAGCGGGAGGCACACAATGAGCAGTTCTTC. It encodes CASSKREAHNEQFF. Based on the CDR3 plus reference TRBV11-2 and TRBJ2-1, the full variable domain is EAGVAQSPRYKIIEKRQSVAFWCNPISGHATLYWYQQILGQGPKLLIQFQNNGVVDDSQLPKDRFSAERLKGVDSTLKIQPAKLEDSAVYLCASSKREAHNEQFFGPGTRLTVL.

The gene calls are TRBV20-1 and TRBJ2-5; D gene unclear. The germline gives CDR1 DFQATT, CDR2 SNEGSKA (reference sequence). The CDR3 spans 13 residues. The V end was cut by 3 bases, the J end by 0 bases, with 8 bases between. CDR3 protein: CSASYGYQETQYF. CDR3 sequence (DNA): TGCAGTGCTAGCTATGGGTACCAAGAGACCCAGTACTTC.

The V call is TRBV5-5, the J call TRBJ1-6; D gene uncertain. Per the germline V gene, CDR1 is SGHKS and CDR2 is YYEKEE (reference sequence). The CDR3 extends over 12 amino acids. Trimming removed 3 bases from V and 14 bases from J, with 12 bases in between. As DNA, the CDR3 is TGTGCCAGCAGCTCGTGGGGTGAGGCCCTCCACTTT. Translating gives CASSSWGEALHF.

The DNA of the CDR3 is TGCGCCAGCAGCTTTCAGGCCCTTAGCTCCTACAATGAGCAGTTCTTC. The encoded protein is CASSFQALSSYNEQFF. The chain combines TRBV5-1 with TRBJ2-1; D gene ambiguous. The CDR3 has 16 residues. Trimming stripped 2 bases from V and 0 bases from J, with 12 bases between. The germline V gene encodes CDR1 SGHRS and CDR2 YFSETQ.

This rearrangement joins TRBV12-3 or TRBV12-4 to TRBJ1-5; D might be TRBD1 (6 bases). The ends were cut back, 4 bases at V and 4 bases at J, with 11 bases in the middle. The CDR3 is 14 residues long. The CDR3 is CASSSDSSNQPQHF. The CDR3 nucleotides are TGTGCCAGCAGTTCGGACAGTAGTAATCAGCCCCAGCATTTT.

CDR3 nucleotides: TGTGCCAGCAGCTTAACAGGGGGCAGGGGTCAGCCCCAGCATTTT. Protein: CASSLTGGRGQPQHF. The gene calls are TRBV7-9 and TRBJ1-5; 9 nucleotides line up with TRBD1. The CDR3 is 15 residues long. Germline CDR1 SEHNR, CDR2 FQNEAQ (reference sequence). V gave up 2 bases and J gave up 6 bases; unmatched junction bases: 5.

A few counts support this clonotype. V and J are TRBV6-5 and TRBJ2-7, with a weak D call TRBD1 (5 bases). This CDR3 is 13 amino acids long. Trimming took off 8 bases at V and 4 bases at J, with 15 bases between the two ends. From germline, CDR1 is MNHEY and CDR2 SVGAGI. CDR3 in amino acids: CASERWQGYEQYF. CDR3 nucleotide sequence: TGTGCCAGCGAGAGGTGGCAGGGTTACGAGCAGTACTTC.

The chain is built from TRBV11-1 and TRBJ2-3, with D possibly matching TRBD2 (5 bases). The CDR3 totals 15 residues. The germline CDR1 and CDR2 sequences are SGHAT and FQDESV (reference sequence). Trimming removed 5 bases at V and 3 bases at J, with 15 bases between. CDR3 DNA sequence: TGTGCCAGCAGCCCTTGGAGAACGGGAACAGATACGCAGTATTTT. This codes for CASSPWRTGTDTQYF.

In this sample, this clonotype turned up a few times. The chain is built from TRBV7-2 and TRBJ1-4; the D is unclear. This CDR3 is built from 14 residues. Trimming shortened V by 3 bases and J by 5 bases, and 10 bases separated the two germline ends. CDR1 and CDR2 (germline): SGHTA, FQGNSA. CDR3 DNA: TGTGCCAGCAGCTTGGGGTTAGGAAATGAAAAACTGTTTTTT. Protein product: CASSLGLGNEKLFF.

This clonotype has just a few counts. This sequence joins TRBV20-1 and TRBJ2-7; TRBD1 agrees at 9 bases. Germline loops: CDR1 DFQATT, CDR2 SNEGSKA (reference sequence). The CDR3 is 14 residues long. The J segment lost 7 bases and the V segment lost 6 bases, leaving 13 bases of the junction unmatched. The CDR3 protein is CSAMRTGAFSEQYF. The CDR3, as DNA: TGCAGTGCGATGCGGACAGGGGCCTTCTCGGAGCAGTACTTC.

The chain recombines TRBV12-3 or TRBV12-4 with TRBJ2-3; D possibly corresponds to TRBD2 (6 bases). The CDR3 has 14 amino acids. V was cut by 5 bases and J by 2 bases, with 11 bases left in between. CDR3 bases: TGTGCCAGCAGTCTAGGGAGGTTCACAGATACGCAGTATTTT. This sequence encodes CASSLGRFTDTQYF.

The rearrangement uses TRBV5-1 and TRBJ2-7; D is undetermined. CDR1 is SGHRS, CDR2 YFSETQ, per germline. This CDR3 is 15 amino acids long. V lost 3 bases and J lost 0, with 13 bases in between. CDR3 protein: CASSSVISSSYEQYF. As DNA, the CDR3 is TGCGCCAGCAGCTCCGTCATTTCGAGCTCCTACGAGCAGTACTTC.

This clonotype was counted a few times. The chain carries TRBV5-1 and TRBJ2-5; 8 positions agree with TRBD1. V was pared by 2 bases and J by 1 base, with 1 base of the junction left unmatched. CDR1 and CDR2 from the germline V gene are SGHRS and YFSETQ. This CDR3 has 14 residues. CDR3 amino acids: CASSLGTGQETQYF. Here the CDR3 DNA reads TGCGCCAGCAGCTTAGGGACAGGCCAAGAGACCCAGTACTTC.

The gene calls are TRBV10-3 and TRBJ1-1; D not certain. Per the germline V gene, CDR1 is ENHRY and CDR2 is SYGVKD. This CDR3 region has 13 residues. Between the trimmed V and J ends, which lost 3 bases and 0 bases, there was a span of 5 bases. CDR3 nucleotide sequence: TGTGCCATCAGTGATCAGGTGAACACTGAAGCTTTCTTT. It is translated as CAISDQVNTEAFF.

V usage is TRBV25-1 and J usage is TRBJ1-4, with 7 bases identical to TRBD1. V was pared by 3 bases and J by 4 bases, with 14 bases of the junction left unmatched. Germline CDR1 reads MGHDK; CDR2 reads SYGVNS. CDR3 length equals 18 residues. CDR3 bases: TGTGCCAGCAGTGACCGAATCCCTAGGGGGCTTCTTAATGAAAAACTGTTTTTT. It yields the protein CASSDRIPRGLLNEKLFF. Variable domain in full (rest from reference TRBV25-1 and TRBJ1-4): EADIYQTPRYLVIGTGKKITLECSQTMGHDKMYWYQQDPGMELHLIHYSYGVNSTEKGDLSSESTVSRIRTEHFPLTLESARPSHTSQYLCASSDRIPRGLLNEKLFFGSGTQLSVL.

This clonotype came up many times. The chain links TRBV6-5 to TRBJ1-1, with D perhaps matching TRBD1 (5 bases). The germline gives CDR1 MNHEY, CDR2 SVGAGI. V dropped 2 bases and J dropped 2 bases, with 9 bases sitting between them. The CDR3 sequence is 14 residues long. The CDR3 nucleotides are TGTGCCAGCAGTTACCGAGGGGACAACACTGAAGCTTTCTTT. It specifies CASSYRGDNTEAFF.

J is TRBJ2-7 and V is TRBV7-9, with D perhaps TRBD2 (5 bases). This CDR3 spans 18 amino acids. Germline V lookup: CDR1 SEHNR, CDR2 FQNEAQ (reference sequence). The germline V and J ends were trimmed by 1 base and 0 bases, with 19 bases remaining between them. The CDR3 bases are TGTGCCAGCAGCTTAGACCTCGACGTGGGGAGTCGCTCCTACGAGCAGTACTTC. This encodes CASSLDLDVGSRSYEQYF.

This clonotype was counted between two and nine times. This sequence joins TRBV3-1 and TRBJ2-7; 7 bases are shared with TRBD2. CDR1 LGHDT and CDR2 YNNKEL come from the germline V gene (reference sequence). The CDR3 extends over 15 amino acids. Germline trimming cut 1 base from V and 3 bases from J; bases unmatched to any gene: 6. CDR3 DNA sequence: TGTGCCAGCAGCCAAGTGGCGGGAGCATTCTACGAGCAGTACTTC. Translation gives CASSQVAGAFYEQYF.

This clonotype was counted at least ten times. CDR3 region: CASSSRGTTEAFF. The CDR3 nucleotides are TGTGCCAGCAGCTCGCGGGGGACAACTGAAGCTTTCTTT. J is TRBJ1-1 and V is TRBV7-9, with D maybe TRBD1 (6 bases). Germline-derived CDR1 and CDR2 are SEHNR and FQNEAQ (reference sequence). The ends were cut back, 4 bases at V and 5 bases at J, with 11 bases in the middle. This CDR3 comprises 13 residues.

This clonotype has a handful of counts. The gene calls are TRBV24-1 and TRBJ1-2; 8 bases are a match to TRBD1. V shed 5 bases, J shed 6 bases, and the junction held 7 bases outside the gene matches. The CDR3 sequence is 14 residues long. The germline V gene has CDR1 KGHDR and CDR2 SFDVKD. The CDR3 sequence is CATSGTGLIDGYTF. Here the CDR3 DNA reads TGTGCCACCAGTGGGACAGGGTTAATCGATGGCTACACCTTC.

This clonotype occurred a few times. The rearrangement links TRBV28 to TRBJ2-7; 11 bases are a match to TRBD1. Losses at the gene ends were 4 bases for V and 6 bases for J; bases not matched to a gene: 14. The CDR3 runs 17 residues. Germline V gene lookup returns CDR1 MDHEN and CDR2 SYDVKM. The CDR3 sequence is CASSSPRGTGGLSEQYF. The CDR3 coding sequence is TGTGCCAGCAGTTCCCCCCGGGGGACAGGGGGTCTAAGCGAGCAGTACTTC.

J is TRBJ1-1 and V is TRBV4-3; TRBD1 agrees at 11 bases. The CDR3 has 15 residues. CDR1 LGHNA and CDR2 YSLEER come from the germline V gene. Trimming at V came to 6 bases and at J to 6 bases, leaving 9 bases not matched to a gene. As DNA, the CDR3 is TGCGCCAGCAGGGGACAGGGGGGGGGGGTCGCTGAAGCTTTCTTT. Amino acid sequence: CASRGQGGGVAEAFF.

This chain uses TRBV5-1 with TRBJ1-6, with D maybe TRBD1 (5 bases). The germline gives CDR1 SGHRS, CDR2 YFSETQ. The CDR3 sequence is 14 residues long. V shed 4 bases and J shed 1 base, with 6 bases lying between them. The DNA of the CDR3 is TGCGCCAGCAGCGGGGGATCCTATAATTCACCCCTCCACTTT. Its translation is CASSGGSYNSPLHF.

This chain uses TRBV5-1 with TRBJ1-4; 7 bases map to TRBD1. J was trimmed by 7 bases and V by 0 bases; bases with no gene match: 6. The CDR3 covers 15 residues. Germline V lookup: CDR1 SGHRS, CDR2 YFSETQ. CDR3 DNA sequence: TGCGCCAGCAGCTTGGAGGCAGGGGGAGGTGAAAAACTGTTTTTT. Translated: CASSLEAGGGEKLFF.

The rearrangement joins TRBV18 to TRBJ2-7, with a possible D match to TRBD2 (5 bases). Looked up from germline, CDR1 is KGHSH and CDR2 is LQKENI. This CDR3 contains 18 residues. V shed 3 bases and J shed 3 bases, with 24 bases lying between them. The CDR3 nucleotides are TGTGCCAGCTCACCGCTGGCCTTCGGGCAGGCGACTATCTACGAGCAGTACTTC. It yields the protein CASSPLAFGQATIYEQYF.

As concerns this clonotype: One end of the junction varies from germline; a read error may be responsible. This chain uses TRBV28 with TRBJ1-1; D gene unclear. Germline lookup yields CDR1 MDHEN and CDR2 SYDVKM. The length of the CDR3 is 14 residues. The CDR3: CASSLDSSLRKAVF. In nucleotides, the CDR3 is TGTGCCAGCAGCCTTGACTCGTCACTTCGCAAAGCCGTCTTT.

This clonotype was picked up a small number of times. The rearrangement uses TRBV12-3 or TRBV12-4 and TRBJ2-2; TRBD2 might be the D (5 bases). This CDR3 contains 18 residues. V shed 0 bases and J shed 0 bases, with 14 bases lying between them. The CDR3: CASSLAPPVATNTGELFF. In nucleotides, the CDR3 is TGTGCCAGCAGTTTAGCCCCCCCGGTAGCGACGAACACCGGGGAGCTGTTTTTT.

In its sample, this clonotype was seen once. The genes are TRBV6-6 and TRBJ2-1, with unresolved D. V was pared by 0 bases and J by 6 bases, with 18 bases between. The CDR3 is 17 amino acids. Germline V gives CDR1 MNHNY, CDR2 SVGAGI (reference sequence). CDR3: CASSYSRLLSGSNEQFF. DNA for the CDR3: TGTGCCAGCAGTTACTCACGACTCCTCTCCGGGTCCAATGAGCAGTTCTTC.

The genes are TRBV7-3 and TRBJ2-7; D is undetermined. V was clipped by 3 bases and J by 0 bases, with 12 bases between them. The CDR3 runs 15 residues. The germline CDR1 and CDR2 sequences are SGHTA and FQGTGA. This CDR3 is CASSFPDGRSYEQYF. The CDR3 bases are TGTGCCAGCAGCTTTCCGGACGGCCGCTCCTACGAGCAGTACTTC.